This T cell receptor beta chain came from a study of blood T cell repertoires in COVID-19. Background on the study: Samples of COVID-19 (acute and convalescent) were obtained from the United States, Italy and Spain.

Original processing notes: Amplified reference gene primers provided the basis for estimating nucleated cell counts. Using immunoSEQ multiplex PCR, the repertoire was profiled, and TCRdb retains in-frame clones only, with some absent. The DNA gave D and trimming, while V, J and clone size come from that table. The data show approximately 180,000 clones, approximately 80% seen once. Germline CDR1 reads MNHEY; CDR2 reads SMNVEV (reference sequence). The CDR3 is 14 amino acids. Trimming left V 0 bases short and J 2 bases short, with 8 bases between. The Seattle patients, enrolled during active infection, were followed longitudinally.

The clonotype comes from a woman between 40 and 50 years old with COVID-19, enrolled during active disease. The chain uses TRBV27 and TRBJ2-7; TRBD2 is a possible D gene (7 bases). Specimen: peripheral blood. CDR3 coding DNA: TGTGCCAGCAGTTTATCGGGGGGGCCCTACGAGCAGTACTTC. It is translated as CASSLSGGPYEQYF.